The entry that follows covers one T cell receptor (beta chain) sequence. This sample stems from a study of cytomegalovirus exposure and HLA in healthy donors. At the level of the study: An early release of data contained approximately 85 million unique TCRs, which came from HLA-typed donors.

Looked up from germline, CDR1 is SGHRS and CDR2 is YFSETQ. Trimming left V 5 bases short and J 2 bases short, with 10 bases between. This CDR3 region has 14 residues. PCR was performed using 60 Vbeta and 13 Jbeta primers. The table came from immunoSEQ multiplex PCR; TCRdb's copy has only in-frame clones and leaves some out. The table lists some 170,000 clones, approximately 85% of them singletons. The sequence was obtained from a man aged 50-60 years in good health and CMV-seropositive. The chain uses TRBV5-1 and TRBJ2-2; the D is unclear. The sample consisted of PBMCs. The CDR3 sequence: CASRSVPNTGELFF. The CDR3 DNA reads TGCGCCAGCAGGTCAGTCCCAAACACCGGGGAGCTGTTTTTT.